The T cell receptor beta chain under discussion was sequenced for a study of blood T cell repertoires in COVID-19. Study overall: Samples of COVID-19 (acute and convalescent) were obtained from the United States, Italy and Spain. In each case, the material was cDNA or gDNA derived from T cells, B-cell-depleted T cells, or PBMCs.

The ends were cut back, 5 bases at V and 5 bases at J, with 10 bases in the middle. The CDR3 is 13 residues long. Germline lookup yields CDR1 LGHNA and CDR2 YNFKEQ. Some clones are missing from TCRdb's copy, which holds only in-frame ones; the method was immunoSEQ multiplex PCR. The data hold 49,000 or so clones, with 75% to 90% observed a single time. Sequencing input: peripheral blood. This chain links TRBV4-2 with TRBJ2-1; tentatively, D is TRBD2 (5 bases). This sequence originates from a man between 60 and 75 years old with active COVID-19. CDR3 region: CASSAEVHNEQFF. The CDR3 DNA follows: TGTGCCAGCAGCGCGGAGGTACACAATGAGCAGTTCTTC.